The 19 T cell receptor beta chains reported below all come from one sample, sequenced in a study of vaccination and CD4 T cells after COVID-19. Treatment denoted: approximately 11-day PBMC culture with coronavirus spike peptide pools or control peptides (ViraFEST assay). Sequencing of cultured CD4+ T cell DNA used the Oncomine TCR Beta short-read assay. TCRdb fed the PCR reads into MiXCR, producing one record per CDR3 protein. This table holds around 8,600 distinct CDR3 sequences, 59% found once. What these receptors recognize is not known. Sequences were obtained from CD4+ T cells from blood, cultured in vitro. The receptors come from a human donor who had recovered from COVID-19.

This clonotype was found a few times. V gene TRBV20-1 combines with J gene TRBJ1-1, with a weak D call TRBD1 (5 bases). Germline loops: CDR1 DFQATT, CDR2 SNEGSKA (reference sequence). This CDR3 comprises 11 residues. Trimming shortened V by 1 base and J by 11 bases, and 11 bases separated the two germline ends. The CDR3 loop is CSARGGPGAFF. CDR3 nucleotide sequence: TGCAGTGCTAGAGGGGGCCCTGGGGCTTTCTTT.

CDR3 sequence: CSVEFSNTQYF. The CDR3, as DNA: TGCAGCGTTGAATTCTCAAATACGCAGTATTTT. V is TRBV29-1 and J is TRBJ2-3; no firm D call. The length of the CDR3 is 11 residues. Germline CDR1 reads SQVTM; CDR2 reads ANQGSEA. The ends were cut back, 2 bases at V and 7 bases at J, with 7 bases in the middle.

This clonotype was detected once. The CDR3 loop is CASRDLVLAYTF. The CDR3 bases are TGTGCCAGCCGGGACCTCGTATTAGCCTACACCTTC. This chain joins TRBV6-1 and TRBJ1-2, with D possibly TRBD1 on 5 matching bases. This CDR3 region has 12 residues. CDR1 MNHNS and CDR2 SASEGT come from the germline V gene. V was cut by 8 bases and J by 10 bases, with 17 bases left in between.

The V call is TRBV20-1, the J call TRBJ1-6; D gene ambiguous. Germline loops: CDR1 DFQATT, CDR2 SNEGSKA (reference sequence). CDR3 length: 14 amino acids. As DNA, the CDR3 is TGCAGCGCTGCCGGGGAATCGGCCTTTTCACCCCTCCACTTT. Translation: CSAAGESAFSPLHF.

J is TRBJ2-5 and V is TRBV10-1, with TRBD2 matching 11 bases. Looked up from germline, CDR1 is WNHNN and CDR2 is SYGVQD (reference sequence). The CDR3 length is 15 residues. The V segment lost 3 bases and the J segment 9 bases; nucleotides outside the gene matches: 9. The CDR3 bases are TGCGCCAGCAGTGAACTAGCGGGAGACCCTCTTCCCCAGTACTTC. Translating gives CASSELAGDPLPQYF.

A note on this clonotype: At one boundary the junction diverges from the germline segment, which might be a read error. The rearrangement links TRBV6-2 or TRBV6-3 to TRBJ1-1, with TRBD1 as a possible D gene (5 bases). The germline V gene has CDR1 MNHEY and CDR2 SVGEGT. CDR3 length equals 11 residues. The CDR3 region has the DNA TGTGCCAGCGGGGAGAGCCGACAGCGGGACTTT. Translated: CASGESRQRDF.

This clonotype is judged large. This chain links TRBV7-2 with TRBJ1-2, with a weak D call TRBD1 (6 bases). The CDR3 spans 14 residues. V was trimmed by 7 bases and J by 1 base, leaving 13 bases between them. Germline CDR1 is SGHTA and CDR2 is FQGNSA. CDR3 loop: CASTETGLNYGYTF. CDR3 nucleotide sequence: TGTGCCAGCACCGAAACAGGGCTTAACTATGGCTACACCTTC.

This clonotype was seen a handful of times. V is TRBV15 and J is TRBJ1-5, with D possibly being TRBD1 (5 bases). Germline V gene sequence: CDR1 LNHNV, CDR2 YYDKDF (reference sequence). V was shortened by 1 base and J by 7 bases, with 14 bases between the two germline ends. The CDR3 length is 15 residues. In DNA, the CDR3 is TGTGCCACCAGCAGAGGGGGGTCGGGTGGGCAGCCCCAGCATTTT. This translates into CATSRGGSGGQPQHF.

This chain uses TRBV7-6 with TRBJ2-1; D remains unclear. Germline assignment: CDR1 SGHVS and CDR2 FNYEAQ. This CDR3 is 12 amino acids long. Trimming took 4 bases from V and 7 from J, leaving 8 bases between them. The CDR3 here is CASSYTPNEQFF. The CDR3 coding sequence is TGTGCCAGCAGCTACACGCCTAATGAGCAGTTCTTC.

The chain combines TRBV15 with TRBJ2-1, with D possibly matching TRBD1 (5 bases). Trimming took off 0 bases at V and 8 bases at J, with 11 bases between the two ends. The CDR3 has 14 residues. Per germline, CDR1 LNHNV and CDR2 YYDKDF (reference sequence). CDR3 in amino acids: CATSRDGVGDEQFF. The CDR3 coding sequence is TGTGCCACCAGCAGAGATGGGGTAGGGGATGAGCAGTTCTTC.

In its sample, this clonotype was seen a few times. The chain employs TRBV7-2 and TRBJ2-5; the match to TRBD2 covers 13 bases. The CDR3 has 15 residues. Germline V gene sequence: CDR1 SGHTA, CDR2 FQGNSA. J lost 5 bases, V lost 4 bases, and 4 bases had no gene match. DNA for the CDR3: TGTGCCAGCAGCTGGACTAGCGGGAGTGGGGAGACCCAGTACTTC. Protein product: CASSWTSGSGETQYF.

The chain links TRBV20-1 to TRBJ2-1; D unclear. V was cut by 0 bases and J by 9 bases, with 6 bases left in between. The CDR3 sequence is 11 residues long. Germline values: CDR1 DFQATT, CDR2 SNEGSKA (reference sequence). CDR3 loop: CSAREDGEQFF. The CDR3 bases are TGCAGTGCTAGAGAGGATGGTGAGCAGTTCTTC.

The rearrangement links TRBV20-1 to TRBJ1-1; perhaps TRBD1 as D (5 bases). V was clipped by 0 bases and J by 10 bases, with 9 bases between them. CDR1 and CDR2 (germline): DFQATT, SNEGSKA (reference sequence). This CDR3 comprises 11 residues. The CDR3: CSAREGPRAFF. The CDR3 bases are TGCAGTGCTAGAGAGGGGCCTAGAGCTTTCTTT.

The chain combines TRBV7-2 with TRBJ1-5; D may be TRBD1 (6 bases). V dropped 5 bases and J dropped 6 bases, with 11 bases sitting between them. The germline CDR1 and CDR2 sequences are SGHTA and FQGNSA. The CDR3 runs to 13 residues. The CDR3 region is CASSQGRLQPQHF. The CDR3 nucleotides are TGTGCCAGCAGCCAGGGGCGCCTTCAGCCCCAGCATTTT.

This clonotype was recorded a few times. The chain couples TRBV24-1 to TRBJ1-5; a possible D gene is TRBD1 (5 bases). There are 13 residues in the CDR3. Per germline, CDR1 KGHDR and CDR2 SFDVKD. Trimming stripped 4 bases from V and 2 bases from J, with 5 bases between. Written as DNA, the CDR3 is TGTGCCACCAGTGAAGGGGGCAATCAGCCCCAGCATTTT. It is translated as CATSEGGNQPQHF.

The CDR3 region has the DNA TGTGCCAGCAGCTTAGACAGTCCCTACAATGAGCAGTTCTTC. This translates into CASSLDSPYNEQFF. The chain is built from TRBV7-9 and TRBJ2-1; D call uncertain. CDR3 length: 14 amino acids. Germline CDR1 reads SEHNR; CDR2 reads FQNEAQ (reference sequence). Trimming pared 1 base from V and 2 bases from J, leaving 6 bases between.

This clonotype was recorded a few times. The chain uses TRBV7-2 and TRBJ2-5; D not resolved. V lost 5 bases and J 3 bases, leaving 10 bases between the germline ends. Germline lookup yields CDR1 SGHTA and CDR2 FQGNSA. CDR3 length: 13 amino acids. CDR3 in amino acids: CASSPAREETQYF. CDR3 nucleotide sequence: TGTGCCAGCAGCCCTGCTAGAGAAGAGACCCAGTACTTC.

This clonotype is medium-sized in the sample. This chain links TRBV9 with TRBJ2-7, with 8 bases aligning to TRBD1. V dropped 3 bases and J dropped 2; count of bases not matched to a gene: 1. This CDR3 region has 13 residues. From germline, CDR1 is SGDLS and CDR2 YYNGEE. The CDR3 loop is CASSAQGAYEQYF. The DNA for the CDR3 is TGTGCCAGCAGCGCACAGGGGGCCTACGAGCAGTACTTC.

This rearrangement joins TRBV7-8 to TRBJ2-5; D is unclear. The CDR3 sequence is 15 residues long. CDR1 is SGHVS, CDR2 FQNEAQ, per germline. The ends were cut back, 0 bases at V and 7 bases at J, with 15 bases in the middle. The CDR3 sequence: CASSLALLTLGTQYF. The CDR3 DNA reads as TGTGCCAGCAGCTTAGCCCTCCTTACCCTCGGGACCCAGTACTTC.